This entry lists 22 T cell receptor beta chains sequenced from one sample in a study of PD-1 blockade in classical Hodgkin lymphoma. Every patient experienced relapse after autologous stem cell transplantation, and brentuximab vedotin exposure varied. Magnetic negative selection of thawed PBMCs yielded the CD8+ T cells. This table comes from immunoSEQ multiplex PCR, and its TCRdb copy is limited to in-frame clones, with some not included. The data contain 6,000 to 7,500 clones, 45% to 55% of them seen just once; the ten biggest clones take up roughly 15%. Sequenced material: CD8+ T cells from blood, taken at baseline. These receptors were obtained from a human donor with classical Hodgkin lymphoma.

The CDR3 nucleotides are TGTGCCTGGAACAGGGACATTGACACTGAAGCTTTCTTT. As protein: CAWNRDIDTEAFF. V gene TRBV30 combines with J gene TRBJ1-1; TRBD1 is a possible D gene (6 bases). This CDR3 spans 13 amino acids. V lost 4 bases, J lost 3 bases, and 12 bases lay in between. Germline V CDR1 and CDR2: GTSNPN, SVGIG (reference sequence).

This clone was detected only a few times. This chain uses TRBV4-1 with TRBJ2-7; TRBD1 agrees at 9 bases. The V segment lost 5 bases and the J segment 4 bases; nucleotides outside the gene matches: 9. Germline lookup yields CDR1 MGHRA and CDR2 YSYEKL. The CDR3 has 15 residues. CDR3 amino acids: CASSNGQGLGYEQYF. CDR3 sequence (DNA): TGCGCCAGCAGCAATGGACAGGGGTTGGGGTACGAGCAGTACTTC.

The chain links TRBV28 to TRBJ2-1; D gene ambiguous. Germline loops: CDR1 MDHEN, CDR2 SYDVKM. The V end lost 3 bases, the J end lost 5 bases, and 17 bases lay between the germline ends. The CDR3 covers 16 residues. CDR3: CASSFLATDGNNEQFF. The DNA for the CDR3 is TGTGCCAGCAGTTTTCTGGCTACCGATGGGAACAATGAGCAGTTCTTC.

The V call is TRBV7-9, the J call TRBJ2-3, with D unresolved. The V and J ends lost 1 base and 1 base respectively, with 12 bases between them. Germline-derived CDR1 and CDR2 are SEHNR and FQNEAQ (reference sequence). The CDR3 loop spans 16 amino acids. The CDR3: CASSLEALLGTDTQYF. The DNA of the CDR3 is TGTGCCAGCAGCTTAGAGGCTCTTCTGGGCACAGATACGCAGTATTTT.

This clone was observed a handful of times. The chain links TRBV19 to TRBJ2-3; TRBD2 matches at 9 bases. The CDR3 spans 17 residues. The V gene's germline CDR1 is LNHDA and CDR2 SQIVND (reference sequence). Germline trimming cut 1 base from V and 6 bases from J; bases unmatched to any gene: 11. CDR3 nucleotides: TGTGCCAGTAGTATAGGCTCTCCGGGACTAGCTACTGATACGCAGTATTTT. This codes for CASSIGSPGLATDTQYF.

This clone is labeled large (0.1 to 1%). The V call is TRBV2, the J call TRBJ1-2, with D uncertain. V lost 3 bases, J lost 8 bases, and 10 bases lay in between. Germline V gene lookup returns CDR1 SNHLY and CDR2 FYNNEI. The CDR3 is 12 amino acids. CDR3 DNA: TGTGCCAGCAGTGAGCGTCAGTACGGCTACACCTTC. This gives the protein CASSERQYGYTF.

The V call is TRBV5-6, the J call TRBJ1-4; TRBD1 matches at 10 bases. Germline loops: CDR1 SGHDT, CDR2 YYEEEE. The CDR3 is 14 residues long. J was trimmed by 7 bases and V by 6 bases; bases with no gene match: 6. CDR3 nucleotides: TGTGCCAGCACCCCGGGACAGGGGACTGAAAAACTGTTTTTT. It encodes CASTPGQGTEKLFF.

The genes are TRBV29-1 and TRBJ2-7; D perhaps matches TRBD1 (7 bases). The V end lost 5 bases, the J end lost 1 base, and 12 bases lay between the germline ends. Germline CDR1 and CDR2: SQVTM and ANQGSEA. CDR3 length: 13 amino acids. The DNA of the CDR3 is TGCAGCGTTCGCGGGACAGATTCCTACGAGCAGTACTTC. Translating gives CSVRGTDSYEQYF.

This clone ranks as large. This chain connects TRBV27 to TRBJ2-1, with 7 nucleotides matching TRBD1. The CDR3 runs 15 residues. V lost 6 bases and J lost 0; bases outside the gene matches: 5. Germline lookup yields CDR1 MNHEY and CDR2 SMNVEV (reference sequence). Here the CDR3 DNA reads TGTGCCAGCAGCTCAGGGGGAGTCTCCTACAATGAGCAGTTCTTC. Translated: CASSSGGVSYNEQFF.

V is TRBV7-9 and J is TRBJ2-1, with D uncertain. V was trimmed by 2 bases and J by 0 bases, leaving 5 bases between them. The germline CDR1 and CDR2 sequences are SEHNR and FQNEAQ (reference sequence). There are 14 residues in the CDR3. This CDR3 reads CASSLRSSYNEQFF. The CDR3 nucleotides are TGTGCCAGCAGCTTACGGAGCTCCTACAATGAGCAGTTCTTC.

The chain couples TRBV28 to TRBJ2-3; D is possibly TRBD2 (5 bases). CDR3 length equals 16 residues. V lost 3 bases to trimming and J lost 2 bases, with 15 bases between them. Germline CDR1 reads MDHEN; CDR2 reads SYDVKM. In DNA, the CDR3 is TGTGCCAGCAGTTTTTCAGAGGGTTGGTTCACAGATACGCAGTATTTT. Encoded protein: CASSFSEGWFTDTQYF.

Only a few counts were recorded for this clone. CDR3 in amino acids: CASSPLRQGLNTGELFF. The CDR3 DNA sequence: TGTGCCAGCAGTCCACTACGACAGGGCCTGAACACCGGGGAGCTGTTTTTT. J is TRBJ2-2 and V is TRBV28; TRBD1 matches at 7 bases. V shed 5 bases, J shed 1 base, and the junction held 10 bases outside the gene matches. The CDR3 length is 17 residues. The germline gives CDR1 MDHEN, CDR2 SYDVKM.

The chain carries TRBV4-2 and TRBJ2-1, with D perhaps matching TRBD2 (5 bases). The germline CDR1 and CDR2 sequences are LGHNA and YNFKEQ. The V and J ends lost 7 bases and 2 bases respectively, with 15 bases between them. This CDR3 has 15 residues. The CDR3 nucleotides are TGTGCCAGCACCCCCGGACTGACAACCTACAATGAGCAGTTCTTC. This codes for CASTPGLTTYNEQFF.

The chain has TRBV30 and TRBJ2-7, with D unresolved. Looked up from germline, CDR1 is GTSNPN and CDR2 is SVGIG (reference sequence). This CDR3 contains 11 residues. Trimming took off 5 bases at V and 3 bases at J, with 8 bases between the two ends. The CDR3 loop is CAWGVGYEQYF. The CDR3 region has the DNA TGTGCCTGGGGGGTGGGCTACGAGCAGTACTTC. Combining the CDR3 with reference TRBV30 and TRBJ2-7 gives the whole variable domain SQTIHQWPATLVQPVGSPLSLECTVEGTSNPNLYWYRQAAGRGLQLLFYSVGIGQISSEVPQNLSASRPQDRQFILSSKKLLLSDSGFYLCAWGVGYEQYFGPGTRLTVT.

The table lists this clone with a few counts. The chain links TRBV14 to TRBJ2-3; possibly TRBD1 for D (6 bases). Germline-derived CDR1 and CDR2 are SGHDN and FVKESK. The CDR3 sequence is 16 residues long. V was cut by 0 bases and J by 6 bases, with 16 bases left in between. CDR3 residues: CASSQDVAPQGDTQYF. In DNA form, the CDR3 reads TGTGCCAGCAGCCAAGATGTGGCGCCGCAGGGGGATACGCAGTATTTT.

CDR3 in DNA: TGTGCCTCCGCCAGGGAGTCGGATGAAAAACTGTTTTTT. Its protein is CASARESDEKLFF. The rearrangement uses TRBV9 and TRBJ1-4; TRBD1 is a possible D gene (5 bases). Trimming removed 10 bases at V and 6 bases at J, with 16 bases between. Germline V gene sequence: CDR1 SGDLS, CDR2 YYNGEE. This CDR3 comprises 13 residues.

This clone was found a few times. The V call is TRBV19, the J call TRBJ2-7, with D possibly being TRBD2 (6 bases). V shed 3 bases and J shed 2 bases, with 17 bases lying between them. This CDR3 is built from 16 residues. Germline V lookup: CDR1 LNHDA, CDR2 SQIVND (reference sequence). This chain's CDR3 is CASSMKPGAHPYEQYF. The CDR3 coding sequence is TGTGCCAGTAGTATGAAGCCGGGAGCGCATCCCTACGAGCAGTACTTC.

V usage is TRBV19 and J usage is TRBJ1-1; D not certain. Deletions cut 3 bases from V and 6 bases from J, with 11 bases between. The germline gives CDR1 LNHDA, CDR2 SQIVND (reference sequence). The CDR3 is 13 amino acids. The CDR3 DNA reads TGTGCCAGTAGTATTGGAGCAGTTTCTGAAGCTTTCTTT. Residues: CASSIGAVSEAFF.

CDR3: CASSGGLLAREQYF. DNA of the CDR3: TGCGCCAGCAGCGGGGGCCTACTAGCAAGAGAGCAGTACTTC. This chain connects TRBV5-1 to TRBJ2-5; either TRBD1 or TRBD2 may supply D (6 bases each). Germline V gene sequence: CDR1 SGHRS, CDR2 YFSETQ. This CDR3 spans 14 amino acids. V was cut by 4 bases and J by 11 bases, with 21 bases left in between.

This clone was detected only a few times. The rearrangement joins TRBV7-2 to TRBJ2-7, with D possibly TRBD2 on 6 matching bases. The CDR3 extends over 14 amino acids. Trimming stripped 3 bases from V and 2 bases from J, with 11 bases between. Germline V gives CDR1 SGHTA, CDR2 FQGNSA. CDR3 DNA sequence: TGTGCCAGCAGCTTCTTAGCGGAGACCTACGAGCAGTACTTC. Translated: CASSFLAETYEQYF.

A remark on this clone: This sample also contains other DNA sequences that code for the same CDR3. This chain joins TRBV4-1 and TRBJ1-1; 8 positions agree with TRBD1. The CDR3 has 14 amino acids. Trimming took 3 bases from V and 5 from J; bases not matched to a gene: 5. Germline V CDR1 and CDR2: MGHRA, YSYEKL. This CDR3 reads CASSQDREGTEAFF. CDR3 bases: TGCGCCAGCAGCCAGGACAGGGAGGGGACTGAAGCTTTCTTT.

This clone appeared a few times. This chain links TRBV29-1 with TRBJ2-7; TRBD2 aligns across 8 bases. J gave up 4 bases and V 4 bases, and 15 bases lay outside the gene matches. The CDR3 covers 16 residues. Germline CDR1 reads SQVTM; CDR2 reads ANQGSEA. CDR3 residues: CSVAGVTSGHIYEQYF. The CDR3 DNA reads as TGCAGCGTTGCAGGGGTTACTAGCGGCCACATTTACGAGCAGTACTTC.